The 18 T cell receptor beta chains below come from one sample, sequenced in a study of metastatic and nonmetastatic thyroid tumors. TCRdb reanalyzed the PCR reads via MiXCR. Altogether roughly 35,000 clones are present, 35% being singletons, with the ten largest covering about 20%. Treatment of any kind had been given to no patient before thyroid surgery. Sample: tumor tissue. These receptors were obtained from a female donor with papillary thyroid cancer or a benign thyroid nodule (not recorded which). Some clones in this sample may be carry-over from other donors' samples.

The chain has TRBV6-1 and TRBJ2-7; either TRBD1 or TRBD2 may fit D (7 bases each). This CDR3 spans 12 amino acids. Germline values: CDR1 MNHNS, CDR2 SASEGT. V was trimmed by 3 bases and J by 7 bases, leaving 10 bases between them. The CDR3 is CASSDQGGEQYF. The CDR3 DNA follows: TGTGCCAGCAGTGATCAGGGGGGGGAGCAGTACTTC.

To note about this clone: The junction does not match germline at one end; this may be a read error. The chain is built from TRBV27 and TRBJ1-6, with 7 bases lining up with TRBD1. The CDR3 loop spans 17 amino acids. Germline V gene lookup returns CDR1 MNHEY and CDR2 SMNVEV (reference sequence). The CDR3 region has the DNA TGTGCCCGCAGTTTTTCTACCCCGGGACAGACGAATTCACCCCTCCACTTT. Its translation: CARSFSTPGQTNSPLHF.

The gene calls are TRBV18 and TRBJ1-5, with a weak D call TRBD1 (6 bases). The germline V gene encodes CDR1 KGHSH and CDR2 LQKENI. This CDR3 region has 15 residues. V lost 6 bases and J lost 3, with 15 bases in between. The CDR3 loop is CASSRGAADNQPQHF. DNA of the CDR3: TGTGCCAGCTCTCGGGGGGCAGCTGACAATCAGCCCCAGCATTTT.

The chain is built from TRBV19 and TRBJ1-2, with D uncertain. CDR3 size: 13 residues. The germline V gene has CDR1 LNHDA and CDR2 SQIVND (reference sequence). The V and J ends lost 6 bases and 4 bases respectively, with 12 bases between them. In DNA form, the CDR3 reads TGTGCCAGTAGGCCCCGGGCAGCCTATGGCTACACCTTC. This translates into CASRPRAAYGYTF.

The rearrangement links TRBV28 to TRBJ2-2; TRBD2 aligns across 8 bases. The CDR3 loop spans 15 amino acids. Germline CDR1 reads MDHEN; CDR2 reads SYDVKM. Trimming cost V 10 bases and J 0 bases; bases outside gene matches: 7. This CDR3 is CATKAGDTNTGELFF. The CDR3 nucleotides are TGTGCCACGAAAGCGGGAGACACGAACACCGGGGAGCTGTTTTTT.

This clone was seen more than once but under ten times. The chain links TRBV6-2 or TRBV6-3 to TRBJ2-2, with 10 nucleotides matching TRBD2. V dropped 5 bases and J dropped 8; count of bases not matched to a gene: 8. CDR1 is MNHEY and CDR2 is SVGEGT in the germline V gene. The CDR3 runs to 15 residues. The CDR3 loop reads CASSILAGVAGELFF. In DNA, the CDR3 is TGTGCCAGCAGTATTCTAGCGGGAGTTGCTGGGGAGCTGTTTTTT.

The V gene is TRBV5-1, the J gene TRBJ2-7; 9 bases match TRBD1. CDR1 is SGHRS and CDR2 is YFSETQ in the germline V gene. The CDR3 loop spans 16 amino acids. After removal of 1 base from V and 5 bases from J, the junction contained 10 bases not matched to a gene. DNA for the CDR3: TGCGCCAGCAGCTTGATAGGGGGGACAGGGCCCCACGAGCAGTACTTC. As protein: CASSLIGGTGPHEQYF.

V and J are TRBV5-6 and TRBJ1-2; 7 positions agree with TRBD1. Germline V gene sequence: CDR1 SGHDT, CDR2 YYEEEE. The CDR3 covers 15 residues. V was pared by 2 bases and J by 6 bases, with 10 bases of the junction left unmatched. CDR3 protein: CASSFRLTGLDGYTF. DNA of the CDR3: TGTGCCAGCAGCTTCCGTCTGACAGGGCTGGATGGCTACACCTTC.

The table lists this clone with a few counts. The CDR3, as DNA: TGCAGTGTTGGGGACTACAATGAGCAGTTCTTC. The encoded protein is CSVGDYNEQFF. V is TRBV20-1 and J is TRBJ2-1; D not certain. This CDR3 is 11 amino acids long. CDR1 is DFQATT and CDR2 is SNEGSKA in the germline V gene (reference sequence). With 7 bases removed from V and 3 bases from J, the gap between germline ends came to 7 bases.

This clone came up a few times. V is TRBV15 and J is TRBJ2-6; D is tentatively TRBD1 or TRBD2 (5 bases each). The V end lost 0 bases, the J end lost 2 bases, and 11 bases lay between the germline ends. This CDR3 is built from 17 residues. Germline CDR1 LNHNV, CDR2 YYDKDF (reference sequence). CDR3 DNA sequence: TGTGCCACCAGCAGAGATCTCTGGGGGACTGGGGCCAACGTCCTGACTTTC. Translation: CATSRDLWGTGANVLTF.

The chain joins TRBV6-5 to TRBJ2-7; D call uncertain. Deletions cut 4 bases from V and 0 bases from J, with 10 bases between. Germline values: CDR1 MNHEY, CDR2 SVGAGI. The CDR3 is 14 residues long. CDR3 sequence: CASSSRAFSYEQYF. The CDR3 nucleotides read TGTGCCAGCAGTTCCCGGGCCTTCTCCTACGAGCAGTACTTC.

This clone has just a few counts. CDR3 sequence (DNA): TGTGCCAGACCGCAGGCCCACGGTGGAAACACCATATATTTT. Encoded protein: CARPQAHGGNTIYF. The rearrangement uses TRBV19 and TRBJ1-3; D gene unclear. Trimming pared 9 bases from V and 3 bases from J, leaving 15 bases between. Germline values: CDR1 LNHDA, CDR2 SQIVND (reference sequence). The CDR3 length is 14 residues.

The chain has TRBV6-5 and TRBJ2-6; D is perhaps TRBD1 (5 bases). V shed 2 bases and J shed 3 bases, with 8 bases lying between them. The CDR3 length is 15 residues. Germline CDR1 and CDR2: MNHEY and SVGAGI. The CDR3 coding sequence is TGTGCCAGCAGTTACGCAGGGCTTGGGGCCAACGTCCTGACTTTC. Translated, it gives CASSYAGLGANVLTF.

In this sample, this clone turned up a few times. The V call is TRBV20-1, the J call TRBJ2-7, with D possibly matching TRBD2 (6 bases). V was shortened by 1 base and J by 4 bases, with 14 bases between the two germline ends. The V gene's germline CDR1 is DFQATT and CDR2 SNEGSKA (reference sequence). The CDR3 is 14 amino acids. The CDR3 DNA reads TGCAGTGCTAGAGGGTTCGGAGGGAATTACGAGCAGTACTTC. Its translation: CSARGFGGNYEQYF.

This clone was seen a few times. The chain has TRBV6-2 or TRBV6-3 and TRBJ2-1, with 15 bases fitting TRBD2. Trimming took 5 bases from V and 6 from J; bases not matched to a gene: 5. In germline, CDR1 is MNHEY, CDR2 SVGEGT. This CDR3 region has 16 residues. The CDR3 DNA reads TGTGCCAGCAGTCGGACTAGCGGGAGGGCCTCCAATGAGCAGTTCTTC. Its translation: CASSRTSGRASNEQFF.

This clone has only a few counts. V is TRBV6-1 and J is TRBJ1-2; D perhaps matches TRBD1 (6 bases). This CDR3 comprises 15 residues. CDR1 and CDR2 (germline): MNHNS, SASEGT. Trimming left V 4 bases short and J 2 bases short, with 14 bases between. The CDR3 spells CASSVGIGGNYGYTF. CDR3 nucleotides: TGTGCCAGCAGTGTGGGGATCGGGGGCAACTATGGCTACACCTTC.

This clone has only a few counts. The chain has TRBV27 and TRBJ1-1, with unresolved D. Germline CDR1 is MNHEY and CDR2 is SMNVEV (reference sequence). The V gene lost 0 bases and the J gene lost 3 bases, with 5 bases spanning the gap. CDR3 length equals 13 residues. The CDR3 DNA follows: TGTGCCAGCAGTTTATCATCGGACACTGAAGCTTTCTTT. Amino acid sequence: CASSLSSDTEAFF.

This clone was counted only a few times. The chain couples TRBV6-1 to TRBJ1-5; TRBD1 matches at 8 bases. Germline V gene sequence: CDR1 MNHNS, CDR2 SASEGT. The V and J ends lost 1 base and 7 bases, in that order; junction bases with no gene match: 6. The CDR3 runs 15 residues. This CDR3 is CASSEVGTGGQPQHF. The DNA for the CDR3 is TGTGCCAGCAGTGAAGTAGGGACAGGCGGACAGCCCCAGCATTTT.